This T cell receptor (beta chain) was obtained from a study of T-cell memory formation after mild COVID-19 (dated by TCRdb to the early 2020s). Background on the whole study: TCR sequence clusters from the two donors were found to be largely donor specific. Longitudinal TCRalpha and TCRbeta repertoire sequencing tracked T-cell clones expanding and contracting after mild COVID-19 in a couple of donors. Two young, previously healthy adult volunteers, one female and one male, were included in the cohort.

The germline V gene sets CDR1 to KGHSH and CDR2 to LQKENI. The CDR3 measures 15 amino acids from cysteine to phenylalanine. The retained sequence is limited to the CDR3, 45 bases, with the frame set at the first base. Germline trimming: 2 bases from V, 4 bases from J; junction bases outside gene matches: 8. Comments on this clonotype: Its target antigen remains unknown. The record has no base qualities; no much larger clone is one base away.

Ficoll-Paque density gradient centrifugation was the method used to isolate PBMCs. What the authors observed across the whole study: The second-wave clones that peaked on day 37 were not confirmed to be SARS-CoV-2 specific. Contracting CD4+ clones were located mainly in the CM and EM memory subsets, whereas CD8+ clones were found to be enriched in EMRA. The study covered only a couple of mild cases, and larger cohorts including severe cases with pre-infection samples were considered necessary. Clones contracting from day 15 to 85 had balanced CD4/CD8 phenotypes, while a second wave expanding from day 15 to 37 was biased towards CD4+. Some responding clones were found in pre-infection memory, which suggests that pre-existing cross-reactive memory T cells took part in the SARS-CoV-2 response.

Instrument on record: Illumina NovaSeq 6000. cDNA libraries for TCRalpha and TCRbeta were prepared by 5'RACE using constant-segment primers, with sample barcodes and unique molecular identifiers added. Trizol reagent was used to extract RNA from every sample. Amplification of the libraries took two PCR steps, and the second step added a second sample barcode plus Illumina TruSeq adapters. The libraries were sequenced on an Illumina NovaSeq using 2 x 150 bp paired-end reads. In the original analysis: With migec v1.2.7, reads were demultiplexed and then collapsed into UMI-guided consensus sequences. With mixcr v2.1.11, UMI consensuses were aligned to TRA and TRB V and J templates and assembled into clonotypes. A clonotype was counted as expanded or contracted only if both edgeR and NoisET called the change significant, with noise models trained on biological replicates. For edgeR calls, the thresholds were a false discovery rate-adjusted p below 0.01 and a log2 fold-change of 1. As an exploratory analysis of dynamics, PCA with hierarchical clustering was applied to max-normalized trajectories of the 1000 most abundant clonotypes. The CD4 or CD8 phenotype of responding clones was assigned using the separately sequenced CD4+ and CD8+ repertoires. TCRdb reran the public reads through fastp at Q25 and MiXCR, keeping productive beta chains. Each entry is one CDR3 protein sequence, shown with its most common DNA and genes. The V and J calls, along with clone size, are taken from TCRdb and not from the paper's own processing. The table for this sample lists roughly 250,000 distinct CDR3 sequences; over 15% of them were counted only once. The top ten hold around a fifth of the sample.

This clonotype was sampled from a man aged 18 to 35 who had mild COVID-19 (a few samples of this study predate the infection). The sample titles of this study are shuffled in the database, so cell type and time point are left out; the donor was told from shared clones. The sequencing sample was made of PBMCs or a T cell subset sorted from them (not recorded which). The rearrangement joined TRBV18 to TRBJ2-7, with 7 bases aligning to TRBD1. For the CDR3, the sequence is CASSPTTGVMYEQYF. The nucleotide sequence reads as follows: TGTGCCAGCTCACCAACTACAGGGGTCATGTACGAGCAGTACTTC.